The 32 T cell receptor beta chains below come from one sample, sequenced in a study of OX40 agonist ivuxolimab in advanced cancers. Library creation used the immunoSEQ multiplex PCR assay. In its TCRdb copy, this immuneACCESS table keeps in-frame sequences only and misses some clones. Where compared with another copy, unresolved V genes explain less than half of these, and the others have no known cause. Within this sample are over 45,000 clones, with 80% to 90% of them counted one time only. About 1.4% of the sample belongs to the ten largest clones. The sample consisted of CD4+ or CD8+ T cells sorted from blood, taken in a trial of the OX40 agonist ivuxolimab. These receptor sequences come from an adult with an advanced solid tumor such as melanoma, head and neck, liver or kidney cancer.

V gene TRBV27 combines with J gene TRBJ2-7, with 7 bases identical to TRBD2. V was clipped by 8 bases and J by 1 base; unmatched bases: 8. Germline V CDR1 and CDR2: MNHEY, SMNVEV (reference sequence). The CDR3 runs to 14 residues. CDR3 sequence (DNA): TGTGCCAGCCGTACGGGGGGTCGGTCCTACGAGCAGTACTTC. It codes for CASRTGGRSYEQYF.

This clone was recorded once. The rearrangement uses TRBV6-1 and TRBJ1-2; TRBD1 matches at 8 bases. This CDR3 comprises 15 residues. The germline V gene has CDR1 MNHNS and CDR2 SASEGT. J gave up 4 bases and V 2 bases, and 6 bases lay outside the gene matches. The CDR3 sequence is CASSEQGAHGYGYTF. Here the CDR3 DNA reads TGTGCCAGCAGTGAACAGGGGGCCCATGGCTATGGCTACACCTTC.

This sequence joins TRBV23-1 and TRBJ1-3; D not certain. TRBV23-1 qualifies as an ORF whose function is uncertain. This CDR3 region has 13 residues. The V gene lost 5 bases and the J gene lost 4 bases, with 9 bases spanning the gap. CDR3 nucleotide sequence: TGCGCCAGCAGTACCGACCGCGGAAACACCATATATTTT. Amino acid sequence: CASSTDRGNTIYF.

The rearrangement joins TRBV28 to TRBJ1-1; no firm D call. V lost 7 bases, J lost 10 bases, and 16 bases lay in between. Germline V gives CDR1 MDHEN, CDR2 SYDVKM. This CDR3 contains 12 residues. CDR3 amino acids: CASISTLGGAFF. DNA for the CDR3: TGTGCCAGCATCTCGACCCTCGGCGGAGCTTTCTTT.

This chain uses TRBV6-4 with TRBJ2-7; D is unresolved. V lost 7 bases to trimming and J lost 0 bases, with 19 bases between them. This CDR3 spans 16 amino acids. Germline CDR1 is MRHNA and CDR2 is SNTAGT. The CDR3 DNA is TGTGCCAGCATTGGCGGCGAGTCCAAAAACTCCTACGAGCAGTACTTC. Residues: CASIGGESKNSYEQYF.

The chain recombines TRBV5-5 with TRBJ1-1; D remains unclear. Trimming left V 0 bases short and J 1 base short, with 4 bases between. The germline CDR1 and CDR2 sequences are SGHKS and YYEKEE (reference sequence). This CDR3 comprises 13 residues. The CDR3 region has the DNA TGTGCCAGCAGCTTGGGGCCGAACACTGAAGCTTTCTTT. Translated, it gives CASSLGPNTEAFF.

The V and J genes are TRBV30 and TRBJ2-7; 7 bases line up with TRBD1. The V gene's germline CDR1 is GTSNPN and CDR2 SVGIG (reference sequence). The CDR3 extends over 14 amino acids. The junction had 6 bases not matched to a gene; V was cut back by 2 bases and J by 2 bases. The CDR3 protein is CAWSLGTVTYEQYF. In DNA form, the CDR3 reads TGTGCCTGGAGTCTCGGGACAGTAACCTACGAGCAGTACTTC.

This chain uses TRBV6-5 with TRBJ2-3; no reliable D call. This CDR3 is 12 amino acids long. The V and J ends lost 6 bases and 3 bases respectively, with 7 bases between them. Germline values: CDR1 MNHEY, CDR2 SVGAGI. CDR3 region: CASSSPTDTQYF. CDR3 DNA sequence: TGTGCCAGCAGCTCCCCAACAGATACGCAGTATTTT.

This clone was recorded a few times. This chain links TRBV29-1 with TRBJ1-2; a possible D gene is TRBD1 (5 bases). Trimming left V 3 bases short and J 3 bases short, with 14 bases between. Per germline, CDR1 SQVTM and CDR2 ANQGSEA. The CDR3 loop spans 14 amino acids. The CDR3 loop reads CSVDRGRVHYGYTF. The CDR3 nucleotides are TGCAGCGTTGACCGCGGCAGGGTTCACTATGGCTACACCTTC.

The chain recombines TRBV5-1 with TRBJ2-3; D tentatively reads TRBD1 or TRBD2 (5 bases each). The CDR3 runs to 14 residues. The germline gives CDR1 SGHRS, CDR2 YFSETQ. V shed 4 bases and J shed 0 bases, with 9 bases lying between them. The CDR3 nucleotides read TGCGCCAGCAGCCCCTGGGACAGCACAGATACGCAGTATTTT. Its translation: CASSPWDSTDTQYF.

The V gene is TRBV10-3, the J gene TRBJ1-1, with 7 nucleotides matching TRBD1. The CDR3 is 13 residues long. The V segment lost 11 bases and the J segment 1 base; nucleotides outside the gene matches: 7. CDR1 is ENHRY and CDR2 is SYGVKD in the germline V gene. The CDR3 loop reads CAGSGTENTEAFF. The CDR3 coding sequence is TGTGCCGGCTCCGGGACAGAGAACACTGAAGCTTTCTTT.

The V and J genes are TRBV10-3 and TRBJ2-7; D remains unclear. CDR1 is ENHRY, CDR2 SYGVKD, per germline. V lost 9 bases and J lost 1, with 10 bases in between. This CDR3 is built from 12 residues. In nucleotides, the CDR3 is TGTGCCATTCTGACGCCTTCCTACGAGCAGTACTTC. It translates to CAILTPSYEQYF.

This sequence joins TRBV7-6 and TRBJ2-7; D not certain. Trimming shortened V by 5 bases and J by 4 bases, and 12 bases separated the two germline ends. The CDR3 has 13 residues. Per the germline V gene, CDR1 is SGHVS and CDR2 is FNYEAQ. The chain's CDR3 is CASSRNPRYEQYF. CDR3 DNA sequence: TGTGCCAGCAGCCGCAACCCTCGTTACGAGCAGTACTTC.

V gene TRBV6-1 combines with J gene TRBJ1-2; D remains unclear. The CDR3 totals 14 residues. With 2 bases removed from V and 8 bases from J, the gap between germline ends came to 15 bases. Looked up from germline, CDR1 is MNHNS and CDR2 is SASEGT. The CDR3 loop is CASSEWSLWVGYTF. CDR3 DNA sequence: TGTGCCAGCAGTGAATGGAGCCTCTGGGTGGGCTACACCTTC.

V usage is TRBV10-3 and J usage is TRBJ2-1; 8 bases are shared with TRBD1. The V gene end was trimmed by 0 bases and the J gene end by 6 bases; junction bases not matched to a gene: 10. This CDR3 comprises 17 residues. The germline V gene encodes CDR1 ENHRY and CDR2 SYGVKD. The CDR3 sequence is CAISESSLDRAGNEQFF. The CDR3 coding sequence is TGTGCCATCAGTGAGTCGAGCCTGGACAGGGCTGGCAATGAGCAGTTCTTC.

About this clone itself: Other DNA sequences from this sample encode an identical CDR3 as well. V is TRBV7-9 and J is TRBJ2-1; TRBD1 agrees at 9 bases. This CDR3 is 15 amino acids long. With 5 bases clipped from V and 2 bases from J, the junction kept 4 bases outside the gene matches. Germline V gene sequence: CDR1 SEHNR, CDR2 FQNEAQ (reference sequence). CDR3 sequence: CASSSTGGTYNEQFF. In DNA, the CDR3 is TGTGCCAGCAGCAGTACAGGGGGCACCTACAATGAGCAGTTCTTC.

The rearrangement uses TRBV5-5 and TRBJ2-2, with TRBD2 matching 7 bases. Germline V gene lookup returns CDR1 SGHKS and CDR2 YYEKEE (reference sequence). V was pared by 1 base and J by 7 bases, with 7 bases of the junction left unmatched. This CDR3 has 15 amino acids. Written as DNA, the CDR3 is TGTGCCAGCAGCTTGTTGGGAGGGCCGGTCGGGGAGCTGTTTTTT. Translating it yields CASSLLGGPVGELFF.

The chain uses TRBV18 and TRBJ1-5; D possibly corresponds to TRBD1 (6 bases). In germline, CDR1 is KGHSH, CDR2 LQKENI. This CDR3 has 14 amino acids. Trimming left V 3 bases short and J 7 bases short, with 13 bases between. The CDR3 spells CASSPGGPGQPQHF. CDR3 nucleotides: TGTGCCAGCTCACCGGGGGGCCCTGGACAGCCCCAGCATTTT.

The V call is TRBV30, the J call TRBJ1-6; maybe TRBD1 (5 bases). Germline values: CDR1 GTSNPN, CDR2 SVGIG (reference sequence). The CDR3 has 13 residues. V lost 7 bases, J lost 6 bases, and 13 bases lay in between. The CDR3 region has the DNA TGTGCCTCCCGGGAGGACACTAATTCACCCCTCCACTTT. Translation gives CASREDTNSPLHF.

The V and J genes are TRBV7-9 and TRBJ2-2; 8 nucleotides line up with TRBD2. After removal of 7 bases from V and 0 bases from J, the junction contained 7 bases not matched to a gene. Germline values: CDR1 SEHNR, CDR2 FQNEAQ (reference sequence). The CDR3 covers 16 residues. The CDR3 protein is CASMAPGLANTGELFF. The CDR3 bases are TGTGCCAGCATGGCACCGGGACTAGCGAACACCGGGGAGCTGTTTTTT.

The rearrangement links TRBV9 to TRBJ2-2; D is undetermined. CDR3 length: 14 residues. Germline loops: CDR1 SGDLS, CDR2 YYNGEE. V lost 0 bases to trimming and J lost 7 bases, with 10 bases between them. DNA for the CDR3: TGTGCCAGCAGCGTAGACAGTTCGTACGGGGAGCTGTTTTTT. Amino acids: CASSVDSSYGELFF.

The chain is built from TRBV7-6 and TRBJ1-6; D not resolved. The CDR3 sequence is 14 residues long. Trimming took 0 bases from V and 7 from J, leaving 7 bases between them. Germline lookup yields CDR1 SGHVS and CDR2 FNYEAQ. CDR3 in DNA: TGTGCCAGCAGCTTAGCGGCGATGAATTCACCCCTCCACTTT. This encodes CASSLAAMNSPLHF.

CDR3 sequence (DNA): TGCAGCGATCTAGCTTATAATGAGCAGTTCTTC. It codes for CSDLAYNEQFF. The chain uses TRBV29-1 and TRBJ2-1; possibly TRBD2 for D (5 bases). Trimming left V 7 bases short and J 7 bases short, with 11 bases between. The CDR3 has 11 amino acids. Per germline, CDR1 SQVTM and CDR2 ANQGSEA.

This sequence joins TRBV9 and TRBJ2-1, with unresolved D. The V gene's germline CDR1 is SGDLS and CDR2 YYNGEE. The CDR3 covers 14 residues. The V and J ends lost 3 bases and 10 bases respectively, with 17 bases between them. The CDR3 region is CASSAQGSRTEQFF. Written as DNA, the CDR3 is TGTGCCAGCAGCGCCCAAGGCTCCCGTACAGAGCAGTTCTTC.

DNA of the CDR3: TGTGCCAGCAGGCTAGCTGTAAGCCGGGAGGGCCGGGATGAGCAGTTCTTC. Translated: CASRLAVSREGRDEQFF. The chain has TRBV7-9 and TRBJ2-1; 8 nucleotides line up with TRBD2. This CDR3 region has 17 residues. CDR1 and CDR2 from the germline V gene are SEHNR and FQNEAQ (reference sequence). V lost 6 bases to trimming and J lost 8 bases; unmatched junction nucleotides: 18.

Only a few counts were recorded for this clone. This chain connects TRBV7-8 to TRBJ2-7; possibly TRBD2 for D (5 bases). V was cut by 5 bases and J by 3 bases, with 14 bases left in between. This CDR3 has 14 amino acids. Per the germline V gene, CDR1 is SGHVS and CDR2 is FQNEAQ. CDR3 in amino acids: CASSPLTGNYEQYF. The CDR3 DNA follows: TGTGCCAGCAGCCCCCTGACGGGAAACTACGAGCAGTACTTC.

The V and J genes are TRBV5-1 and TRBJ2-5, with D hard to call. This CDR3 contains 17 residues. V was cut by 1 base and J by 1 base, with 17 bases left in between. Per germline, CDR1 SGHRS and CDR2 YFSETQ. The CDR3 here is CASSLSWGTTGQETQYF. As DNA, the CDR3 is TGCGCCAGCAGCTTGTCGTGGGGAACGACTGGCCAAGAGACCCAGTACTTC.

The chain employs TRBV9 and TRBJ1-3; D is uncertain. Germline CDR1 reads SGDLS; CDR2 reads YYNGEE. V lost 2 bases and J lost 0, with 9 bases in between. The CDR3 sequence is 15 residues long. Written as DNA, the CDR3 is TGTGCCAGCAGCGTGTCTGGGAACTCTGGAAACACCATATATTTT. This translates into CASSVSGNSGNTIYF.

This clone was counted a single time. The V gene is TRBV30, the J gene TRBJ2-3; the D is unclear. The V end lost 7 bases, the J end lost 3 bases, and 14 bases lay between the germline ends. Germline V gene lookup returns CDR1 GTSNPN and CDR2 SVGIG (reference sequence). CDR3 length: 13 residues. The CDR3 loop is CAFLPSYTDTQYF. CDR3 sequence (DNA): TGTGCCTTCCTGCCCTCGTATACAGATACGCAGTATTTT.

This chain uses TRBV10-3 with TRBJ1-1, with 7 bases lining up with TRBD1. V trimming: 6 bases; J trimming: 1 base; junction bases outside the gene matches: 5. This CDR3 comprises 14 residues. From germline, CDR1 is ENHRY and CDR2 SYGVKD. CDR3 residues: CAISDRVPNTEAFF. As DNA, the CDR3 is TGTGCCATCAGCGACAGGGTCCCGAACACTGAAGCTTTCTTT.

This sequence joins TRBV18 and TRBJ2-3; no clear D. Germline assignment: CDR1 KGHSH and CDR2 LQKENI. The CDR3 spans 15 residues. The V end lost 1 base, the J end lost 0 bases, and 8 bases lay between the germline ends. The CDR3 bases are TGTGCCAGCTCACCACGGCACCGTAGCACAGATACGCAGTATTTT. Translation: CASSPRHRSTDTQYF.

This clone was observed once. V gene TRBV19 combines with J gene TRBJ2-3; D uncertain. Germline V CDR1 and CDR2: LNHDA, SQIVND (reference sequence). CDR3 length: 12 residues. Between the trimmed V and J ends, which lost 9 bases and 6 bases, there was a span of 13 bases. Written as DNA, the CDR3 is TGTGCCAGCTCGGGTGGAGCCGATACGCAGTATTTT. Translated, it gives CASSGGADTQYF.